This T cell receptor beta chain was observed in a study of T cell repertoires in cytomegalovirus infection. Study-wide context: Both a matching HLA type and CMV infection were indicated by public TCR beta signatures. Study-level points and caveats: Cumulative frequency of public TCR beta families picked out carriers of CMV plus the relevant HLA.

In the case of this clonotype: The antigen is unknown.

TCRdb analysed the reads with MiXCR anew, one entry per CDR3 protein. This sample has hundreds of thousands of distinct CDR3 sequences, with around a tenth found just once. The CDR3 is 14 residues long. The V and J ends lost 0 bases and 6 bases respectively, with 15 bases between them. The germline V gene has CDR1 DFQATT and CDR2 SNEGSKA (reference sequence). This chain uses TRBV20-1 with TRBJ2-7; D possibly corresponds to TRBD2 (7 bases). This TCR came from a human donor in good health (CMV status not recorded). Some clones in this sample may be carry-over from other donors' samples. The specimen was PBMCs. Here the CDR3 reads CSARDDGGLGEQYF. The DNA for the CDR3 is TGCAGTGCTAGAGATGACGGGGGGCTTGGCGAGCAGTACTTC.